What follows describes a single T cell receptor (beta chain). Its recognized antigen is unknown. Base-call qualities are not available, and no considerably larger clone is one nucleotide away. The germline V gene (reference sequence) provides CDR1 LNHNV and CDR2 YYDKDF. The CDR3, cysteine through phenylalanine, is 17 amino acids long. Only the CDR3 portion is preserved as DNA: 51 bases, with reading frame beginning at the first base. Deletion took 4 bases off V and 0 bases off J, with a span of 13 bases between the germline ends. This entry is derived from a study of neoadjuvant anti-PD-1 for oral cavity cancer (dated by TCRdb to about 2021). About the investigation overall: Three to four biweekly doses of nivolumab at 3 mg/kg were mostly administered to patients before curative-intent surgical resection. For patients who did not progress, a fourth nivolumab dose was given around day 43, followed by definitive surgical resection on days 50-56. Under RECIST 1.1, a patient counted as a responder if showing complete response, partial response or stable disease, and as a non-responder if showing progression. The parent correlative cohort had 12 patients and a response rate of more than 25%. Points the paper makes about the study in general: Greater tumor shrinkage was correlated with larger post-treatment sizes of preexisting intratumoral clones, suggesting that expansion of preexisting clones contributed to response. Only a few patients per response group were included in the TCR analyses, and the authors called for validation in larger cohorts. Higher pretreatment blood TCRbeta clonality and lower post-treatment tumor TCRbeta clonality were correlated with higher pretreatment blood Treg/Th17 ratios.

Taken with the paper, the label for time point translates to: before neoadjuvant nivolumab. The patients had newly diagnosed stage II-IVA oral cavity squamous cell carcinoma and had not received any prior systemic or radiation treatment. The cohort consisted of patients with HPV-negative, locally advanced oral cavity squamous cell carcinoma. Samples came from a longitudinal correlative study of a single-arm phase II trial of neoadjuvant nivolumab in oral cavity squamous cell carcinoma. Subject-matched pre- and post-treatment PBMCs and tumors from three responders and three non-responders were subjected to genomic DNA-based TCRbeta sequencing. For tumor tissue, genomic DNA extraction relied on the Maxwell RSC DNA from Tissue kit. For survey sequencing, tumor libraries mostly used approximately 4.7 ug of input genomic DNA, with two replicates for each sample. The immunoSEQ hsTCRbeta kit was used to prepare TCRbeta libraries, following the manufacturer's instructions. The completed libraries were mixed into a single pool at 3 nM, then sequenced with an Illumina NovaSeq 6000 S4 flow cell. Per the authors' processing: The immunoSEQ Analyzer was used for raw data preprocessing and quality control. The analysis was restricted to productive rearrangements, with each unique CDR3 amino acid sequence defining a clonotype. Using the R package tcR, the researchers computed the Gini-Simpson index as their estimate of repertoire clonality. Gini indices were compared with Student's t test, and associations with tumor size change were assessed by Pearson correlation. This immuneACCESS table, as held by TCRdb, lists in-frame sequences with V and J called but not all clones. Of the missing ones, under half trace to an unresolved V gene in checked studies; the others have no known cause. For V, J and clone size, that table is used; D and trimming come from the DNA. In this sample the table shows fewer than 15,000 clones, more than 55% of which occur a single time. Approximately 12% of the sample is in the top ten clones.

The sample here was tumor tissue, taken before nivolumab (anti-PD-1) treatment. This receptor was taken from a person between 35 and 79 years old with oral cavity squamous cell carcinoma. The chain was built from TRBV15 and TRBJ2-6; no D segment can be confidently identified. Read as DNA, the sequence is TGTGCCACCAGCACGGACCCACTTTTCTCTGGGGCCAACGTCCTGACTTTC. The encoded protein is CATSTDPLFSGANVLTF.